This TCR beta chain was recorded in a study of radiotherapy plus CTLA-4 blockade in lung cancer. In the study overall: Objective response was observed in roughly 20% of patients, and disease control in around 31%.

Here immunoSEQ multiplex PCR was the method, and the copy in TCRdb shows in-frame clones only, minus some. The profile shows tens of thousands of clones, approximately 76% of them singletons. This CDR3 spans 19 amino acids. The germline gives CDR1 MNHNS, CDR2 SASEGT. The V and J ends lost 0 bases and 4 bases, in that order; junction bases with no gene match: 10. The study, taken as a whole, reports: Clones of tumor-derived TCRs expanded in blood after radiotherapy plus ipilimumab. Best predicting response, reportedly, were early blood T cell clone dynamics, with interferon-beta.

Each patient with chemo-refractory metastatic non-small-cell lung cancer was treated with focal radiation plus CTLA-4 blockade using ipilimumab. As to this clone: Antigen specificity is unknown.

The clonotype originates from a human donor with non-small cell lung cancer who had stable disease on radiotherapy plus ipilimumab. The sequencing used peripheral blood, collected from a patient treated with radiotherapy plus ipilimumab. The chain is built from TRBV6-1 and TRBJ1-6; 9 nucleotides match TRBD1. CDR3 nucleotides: TGTGCCAGCAGTGAAGCGGAAGGTTGGGACAGGGTTTATAATTCACCCCTCCACTTT. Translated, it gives CASSEAEGWDRVYNSPLHF.